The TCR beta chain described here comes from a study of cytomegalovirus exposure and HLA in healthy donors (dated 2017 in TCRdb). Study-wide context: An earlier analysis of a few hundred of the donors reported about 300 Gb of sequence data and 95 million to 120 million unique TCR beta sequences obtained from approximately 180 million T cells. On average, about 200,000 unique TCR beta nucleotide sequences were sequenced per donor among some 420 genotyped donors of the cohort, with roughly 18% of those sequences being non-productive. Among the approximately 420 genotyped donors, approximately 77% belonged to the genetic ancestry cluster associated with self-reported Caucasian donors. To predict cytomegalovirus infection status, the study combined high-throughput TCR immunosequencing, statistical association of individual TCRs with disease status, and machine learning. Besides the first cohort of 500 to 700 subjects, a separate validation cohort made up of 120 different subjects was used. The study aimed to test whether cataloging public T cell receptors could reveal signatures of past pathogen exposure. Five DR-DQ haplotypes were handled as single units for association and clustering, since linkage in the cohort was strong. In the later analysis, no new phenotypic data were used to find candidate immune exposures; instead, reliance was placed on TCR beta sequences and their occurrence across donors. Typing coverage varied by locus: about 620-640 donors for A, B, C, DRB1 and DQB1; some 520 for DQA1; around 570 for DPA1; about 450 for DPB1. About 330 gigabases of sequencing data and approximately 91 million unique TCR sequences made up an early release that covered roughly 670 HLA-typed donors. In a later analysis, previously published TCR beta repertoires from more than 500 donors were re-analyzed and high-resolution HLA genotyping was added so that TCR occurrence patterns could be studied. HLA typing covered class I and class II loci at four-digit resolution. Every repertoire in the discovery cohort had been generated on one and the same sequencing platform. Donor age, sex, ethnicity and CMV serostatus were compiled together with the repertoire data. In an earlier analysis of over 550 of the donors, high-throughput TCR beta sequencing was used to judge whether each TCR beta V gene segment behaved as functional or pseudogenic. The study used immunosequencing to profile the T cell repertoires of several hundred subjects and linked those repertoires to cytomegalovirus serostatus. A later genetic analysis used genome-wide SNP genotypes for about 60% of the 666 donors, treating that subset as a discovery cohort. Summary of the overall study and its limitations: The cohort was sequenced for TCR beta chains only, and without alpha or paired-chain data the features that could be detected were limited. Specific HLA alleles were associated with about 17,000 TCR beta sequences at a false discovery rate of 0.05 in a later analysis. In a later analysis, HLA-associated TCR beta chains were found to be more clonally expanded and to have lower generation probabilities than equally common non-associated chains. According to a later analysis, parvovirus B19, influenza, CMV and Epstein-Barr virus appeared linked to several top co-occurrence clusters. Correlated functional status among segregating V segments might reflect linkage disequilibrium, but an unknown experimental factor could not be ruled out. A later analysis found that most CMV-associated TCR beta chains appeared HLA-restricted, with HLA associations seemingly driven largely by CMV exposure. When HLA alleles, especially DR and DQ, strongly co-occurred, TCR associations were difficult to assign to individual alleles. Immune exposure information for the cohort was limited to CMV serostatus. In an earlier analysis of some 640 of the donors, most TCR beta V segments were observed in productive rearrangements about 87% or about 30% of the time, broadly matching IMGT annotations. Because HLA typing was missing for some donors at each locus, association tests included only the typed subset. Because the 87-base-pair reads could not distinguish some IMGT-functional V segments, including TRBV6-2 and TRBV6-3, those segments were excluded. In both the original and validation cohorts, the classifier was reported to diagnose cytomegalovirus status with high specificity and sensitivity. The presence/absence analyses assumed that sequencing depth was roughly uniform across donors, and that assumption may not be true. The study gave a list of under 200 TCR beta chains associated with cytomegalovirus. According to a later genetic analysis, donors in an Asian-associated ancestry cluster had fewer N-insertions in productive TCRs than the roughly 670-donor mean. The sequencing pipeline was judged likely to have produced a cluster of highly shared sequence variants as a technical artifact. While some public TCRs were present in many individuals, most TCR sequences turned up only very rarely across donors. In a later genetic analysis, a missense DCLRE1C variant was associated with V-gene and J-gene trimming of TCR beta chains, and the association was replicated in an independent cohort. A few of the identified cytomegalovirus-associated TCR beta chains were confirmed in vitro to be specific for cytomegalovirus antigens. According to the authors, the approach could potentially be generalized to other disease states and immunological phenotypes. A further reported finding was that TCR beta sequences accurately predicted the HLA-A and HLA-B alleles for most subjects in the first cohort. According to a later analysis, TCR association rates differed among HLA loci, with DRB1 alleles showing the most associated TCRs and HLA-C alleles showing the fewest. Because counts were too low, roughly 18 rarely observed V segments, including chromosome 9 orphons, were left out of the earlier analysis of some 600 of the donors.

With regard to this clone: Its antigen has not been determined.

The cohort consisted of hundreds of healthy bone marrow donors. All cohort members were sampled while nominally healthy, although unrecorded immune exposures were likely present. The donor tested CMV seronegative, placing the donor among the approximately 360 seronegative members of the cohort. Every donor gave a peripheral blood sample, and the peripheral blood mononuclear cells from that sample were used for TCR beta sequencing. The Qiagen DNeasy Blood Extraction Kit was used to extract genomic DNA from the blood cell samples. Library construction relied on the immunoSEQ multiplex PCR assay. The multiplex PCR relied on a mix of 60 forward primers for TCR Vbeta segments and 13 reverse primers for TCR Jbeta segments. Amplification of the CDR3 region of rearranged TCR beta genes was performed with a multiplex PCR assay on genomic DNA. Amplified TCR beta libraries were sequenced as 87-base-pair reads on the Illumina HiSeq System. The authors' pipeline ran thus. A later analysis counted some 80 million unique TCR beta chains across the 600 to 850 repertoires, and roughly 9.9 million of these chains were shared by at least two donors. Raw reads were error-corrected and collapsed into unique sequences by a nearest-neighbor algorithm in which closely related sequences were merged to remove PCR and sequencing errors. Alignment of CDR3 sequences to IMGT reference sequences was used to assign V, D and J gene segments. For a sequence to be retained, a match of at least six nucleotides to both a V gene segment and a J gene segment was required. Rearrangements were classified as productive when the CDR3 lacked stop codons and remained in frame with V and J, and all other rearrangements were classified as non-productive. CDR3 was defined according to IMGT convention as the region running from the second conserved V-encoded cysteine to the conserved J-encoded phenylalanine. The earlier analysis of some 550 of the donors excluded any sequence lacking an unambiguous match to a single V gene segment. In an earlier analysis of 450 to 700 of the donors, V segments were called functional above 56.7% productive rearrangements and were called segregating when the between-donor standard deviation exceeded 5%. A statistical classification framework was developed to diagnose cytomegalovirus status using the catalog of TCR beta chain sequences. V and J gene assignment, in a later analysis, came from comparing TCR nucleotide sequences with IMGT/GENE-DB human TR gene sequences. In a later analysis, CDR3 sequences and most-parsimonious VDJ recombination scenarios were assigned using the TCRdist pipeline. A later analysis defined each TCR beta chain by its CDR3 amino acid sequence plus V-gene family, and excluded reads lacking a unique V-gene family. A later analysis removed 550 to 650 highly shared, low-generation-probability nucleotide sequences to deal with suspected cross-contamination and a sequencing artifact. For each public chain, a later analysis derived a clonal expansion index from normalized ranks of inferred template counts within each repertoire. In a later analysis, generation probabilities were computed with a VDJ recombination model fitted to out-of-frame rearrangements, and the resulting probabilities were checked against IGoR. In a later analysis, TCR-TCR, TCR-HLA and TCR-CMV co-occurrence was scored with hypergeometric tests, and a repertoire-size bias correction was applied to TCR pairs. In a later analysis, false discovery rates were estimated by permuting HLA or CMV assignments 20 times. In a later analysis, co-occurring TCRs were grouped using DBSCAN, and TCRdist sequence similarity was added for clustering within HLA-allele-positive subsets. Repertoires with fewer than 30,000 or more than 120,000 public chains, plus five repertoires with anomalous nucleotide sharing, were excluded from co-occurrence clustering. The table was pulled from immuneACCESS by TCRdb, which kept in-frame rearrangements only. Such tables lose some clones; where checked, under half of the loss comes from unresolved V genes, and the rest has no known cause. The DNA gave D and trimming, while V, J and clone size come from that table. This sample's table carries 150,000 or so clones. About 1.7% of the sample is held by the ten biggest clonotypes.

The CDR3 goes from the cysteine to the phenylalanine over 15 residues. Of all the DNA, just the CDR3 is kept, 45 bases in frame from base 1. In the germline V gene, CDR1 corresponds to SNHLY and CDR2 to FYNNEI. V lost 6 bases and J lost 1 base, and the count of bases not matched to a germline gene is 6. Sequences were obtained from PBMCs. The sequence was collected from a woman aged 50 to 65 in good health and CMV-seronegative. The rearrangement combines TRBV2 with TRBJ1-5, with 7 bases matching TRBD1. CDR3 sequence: CASRDGGQSNQPQHF. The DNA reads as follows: TGTGCCAGCAGGGATGGGGGACAGAGCAATCAGCCCCAGCATTTT.